The TCR beta chain described here comes from a study of blood T cell repertoires in COVID-19. Study at large: Samples of COVID-19 (acute and convalescent) were obtained from the United States, Italy and Spain. Nucleic acid was either cDNA or gDNA, and it came from T cells, B-cell-depleted T cells, or PBMCs.

The data were produced by immunoSEQ multiplex PCR, yet TCRdb's version contains in-frame clones alone and is incomplete. The table lists 91,000 or so clones, more than 75% of them singletons. There are 16 residues in the CDR3. After removal of 5 bases from V and 4 bases from J, the junction contained 12 bases not matched to a gene. Germline V gene sequence: CDR1 SGHNT, CDR2 YYREEE (reference sequence). The V gene is TRBV5-4, the J gene TRBJ2-1, with 7 bases fitting TRBD1. Sequenced sample: peripheral blood. The sequence derives from a human donor in a cohort sampled during active COVID-19. The CDR3 is CASSPRGQKRYNEQFF. As DNA, the CDR3 is TGTGCCAGCAGTCCTCGGGGACAGAAAAGATACAATGAGCAGTTCTTC.